The clone carrying this TCR beta chain has only a few counts. Antigen unknown. In germline, CDR1 is GTSNPN, CDR2 SVGIG (reference sequence). Trimming cost V 3 bases and J 3 bases; bases outside gene matches: 8. The CDR3 totals 14 residues. The PCR contained 60 Vbeta and 13 Jbeta primers. Data came from immunoSEQ multiplex PCR; TCRdb stores just in-frame clones and leaves some out. The sample comprises about 190,000 clones, about four fifths of which are singletons, and about 0.24% rests with the top ten. The source of the sample is a study of cytomegalovirus exposure and HLA in healthy donors. The study's findings and limits: Analyzed later, most CMV-associated TCR beta chains appeared HLA-restricted.

The rearrangement links TRBV30 to TRBJ2-7, with 7 bases aligning to TRBD1. The clonotype originates from a boy aged 10-17 years in good health and CMV-seronegative. The sample comprised PBMCs. The CDR3 region is CAWSEYRGGYEQYF. The CDR3 DNA reads TGTGCCTGGAGCGAGTACAGGGGCGGCTACGAGCAGTACTTC.